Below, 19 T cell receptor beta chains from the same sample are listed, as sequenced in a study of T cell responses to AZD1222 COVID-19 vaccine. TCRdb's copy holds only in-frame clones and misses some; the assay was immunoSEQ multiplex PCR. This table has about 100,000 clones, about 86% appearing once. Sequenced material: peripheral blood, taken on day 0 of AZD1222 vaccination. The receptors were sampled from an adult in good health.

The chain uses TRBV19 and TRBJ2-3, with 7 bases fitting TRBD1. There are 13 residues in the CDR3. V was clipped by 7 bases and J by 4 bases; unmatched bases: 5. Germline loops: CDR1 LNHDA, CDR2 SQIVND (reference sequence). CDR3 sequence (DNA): TGTGCCAGTACCCACACAGGGGCAGATACGCAGTATTTT. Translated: CASTHTGADTQYF.

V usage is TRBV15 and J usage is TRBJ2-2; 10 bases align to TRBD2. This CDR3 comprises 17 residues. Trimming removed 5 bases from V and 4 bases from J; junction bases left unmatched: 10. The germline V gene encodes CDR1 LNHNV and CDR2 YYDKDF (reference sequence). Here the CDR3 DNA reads TGTGCCACCAGCCCTCCAACCGGGACTAGCGTCACCGGGGAGCTGTTTTTT. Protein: CATSPPTGTSVTGELFF.

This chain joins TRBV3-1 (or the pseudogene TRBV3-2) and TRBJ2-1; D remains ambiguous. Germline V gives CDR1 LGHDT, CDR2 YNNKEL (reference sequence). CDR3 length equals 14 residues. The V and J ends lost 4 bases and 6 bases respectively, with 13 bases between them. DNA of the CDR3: TGTGCCAGCAGCCGAGGATTAGCTTCCAATGAGCAGTTCTTC. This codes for CASSRGLASNEQFF.

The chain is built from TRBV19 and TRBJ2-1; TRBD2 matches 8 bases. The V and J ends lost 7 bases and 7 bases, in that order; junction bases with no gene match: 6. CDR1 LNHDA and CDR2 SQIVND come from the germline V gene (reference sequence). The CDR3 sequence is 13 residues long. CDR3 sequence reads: CASIPGLENEQFF. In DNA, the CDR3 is TGTGCCAGTATCCCGGGACTAGAGAATGAGCAGTTCTTC.

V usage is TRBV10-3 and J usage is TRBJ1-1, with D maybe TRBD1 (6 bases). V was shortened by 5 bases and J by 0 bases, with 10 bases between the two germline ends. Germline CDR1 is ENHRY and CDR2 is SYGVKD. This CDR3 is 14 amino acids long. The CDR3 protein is CAISRQEMNTEAFF. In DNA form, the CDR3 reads TGTGCCATCAGTCGACAGGAGATGAACACTGAAGCTTTCTTT.

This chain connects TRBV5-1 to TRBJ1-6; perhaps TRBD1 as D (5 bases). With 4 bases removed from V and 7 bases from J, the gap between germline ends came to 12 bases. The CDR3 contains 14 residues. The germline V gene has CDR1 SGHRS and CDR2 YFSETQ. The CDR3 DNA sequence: TGCGCCAGCAGCCGCCGGGACTCAAATTCACCCCTCCACTTT. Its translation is CASSRRDSNSPLHF.

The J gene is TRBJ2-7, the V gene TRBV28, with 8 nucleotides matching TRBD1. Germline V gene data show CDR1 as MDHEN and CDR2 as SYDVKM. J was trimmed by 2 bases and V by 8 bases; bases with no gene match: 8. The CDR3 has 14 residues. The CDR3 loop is CASRGQASPYEQYF. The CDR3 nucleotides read TGTGCCAGCCGGGGACAGGCCTCCCCCTACGAGCAGTACTTC.

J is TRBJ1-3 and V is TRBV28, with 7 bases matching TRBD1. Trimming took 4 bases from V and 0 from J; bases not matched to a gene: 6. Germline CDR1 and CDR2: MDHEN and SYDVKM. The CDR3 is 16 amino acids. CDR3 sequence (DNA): TGTGCCAGCAGTTCAAACAGGGGCCTCTCTGGAAACACCATATATTTT. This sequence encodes CASSSNRGLSGNTIYF.

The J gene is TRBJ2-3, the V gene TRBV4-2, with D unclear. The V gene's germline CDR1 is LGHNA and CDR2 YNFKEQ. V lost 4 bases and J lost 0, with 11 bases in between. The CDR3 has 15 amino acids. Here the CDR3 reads CASSPGTVSTDTQYF. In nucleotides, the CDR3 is TGTGCCAGCAGCCCAGGAACGGTTAGCACAGATACGCAGTATTTT.

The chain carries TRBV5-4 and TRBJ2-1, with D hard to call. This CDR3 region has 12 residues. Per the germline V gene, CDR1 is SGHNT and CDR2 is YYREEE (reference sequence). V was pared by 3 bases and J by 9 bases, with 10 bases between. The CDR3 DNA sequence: TGTGCCAGCAGCTCACCAGGTGGTGAGCAGTTCTTC. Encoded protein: CASSSPGGEQFF. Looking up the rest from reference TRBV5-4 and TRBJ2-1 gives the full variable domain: ETGVTQSPTHLIKTRGQQVTLRCSSQSGHNTVSWYQQALGQGPQFIFQYYREEENGRGNFPPRFSGLQFPNYSSELNVNALELDDSALYLCASSSPGGEQFFGPGTRLTVL.

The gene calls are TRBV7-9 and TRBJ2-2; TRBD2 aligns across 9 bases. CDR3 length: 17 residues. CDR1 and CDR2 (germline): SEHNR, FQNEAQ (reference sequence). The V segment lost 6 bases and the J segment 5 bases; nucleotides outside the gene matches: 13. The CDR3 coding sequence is TGTGCCAGCAGAGTCTTGGGCGGGAGGGCCGATACCGGGGAGCTGTTTTTT. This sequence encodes CASRVLGGRADTGELFF.

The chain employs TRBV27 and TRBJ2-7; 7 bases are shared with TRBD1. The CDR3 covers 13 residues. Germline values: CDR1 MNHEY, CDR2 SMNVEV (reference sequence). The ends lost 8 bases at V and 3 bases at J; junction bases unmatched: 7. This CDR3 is CASGLDRDYEQYF. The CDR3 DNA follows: TGTGCCAGCGGTCTTGACAGGGACTACGAGCAGTACTTC.

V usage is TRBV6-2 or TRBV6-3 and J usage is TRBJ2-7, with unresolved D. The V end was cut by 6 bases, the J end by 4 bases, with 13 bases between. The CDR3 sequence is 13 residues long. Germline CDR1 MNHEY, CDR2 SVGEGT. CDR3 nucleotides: TGTGCCAGCAGCCAAACTGCAGCTTACGAGCAGTACTTC. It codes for CASSQTAAYEQYF.

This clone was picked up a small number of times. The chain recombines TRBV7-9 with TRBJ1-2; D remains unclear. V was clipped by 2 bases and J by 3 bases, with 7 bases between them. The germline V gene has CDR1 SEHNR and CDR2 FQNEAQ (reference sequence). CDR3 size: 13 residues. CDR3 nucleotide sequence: TGTGCCAGCAGCTTAAGCACGGACTATGGCTACACCTTC. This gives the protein CASSLSTDYGYTF.

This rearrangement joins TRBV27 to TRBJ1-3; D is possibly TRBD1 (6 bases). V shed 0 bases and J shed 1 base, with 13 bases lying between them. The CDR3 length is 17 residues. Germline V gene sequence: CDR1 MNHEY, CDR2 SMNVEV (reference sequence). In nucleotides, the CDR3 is TGTGCCAGCAGTTTATCGGCAGGGGTGTTATCTGGAAACACCATATATTTT. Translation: CASSLSAGVLSGNTIYF.

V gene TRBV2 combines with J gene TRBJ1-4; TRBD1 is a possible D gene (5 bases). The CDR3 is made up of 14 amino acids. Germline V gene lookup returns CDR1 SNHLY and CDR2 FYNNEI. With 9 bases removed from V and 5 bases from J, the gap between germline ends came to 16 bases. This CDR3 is CASRRGSSNEKLFF. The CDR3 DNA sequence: TGTGCCAGTCGAAGGGGTAGTTCGAATGAAAAACTGTTTTTT.

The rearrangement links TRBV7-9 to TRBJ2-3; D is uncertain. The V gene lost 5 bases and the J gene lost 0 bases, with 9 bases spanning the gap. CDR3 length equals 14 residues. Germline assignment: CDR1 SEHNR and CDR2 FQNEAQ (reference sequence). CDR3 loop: CASSPPMSTDTQYF. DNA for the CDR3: TGTGCCAGCAGCCCCCCGATGAGCACAGATACGCAGTATTTT. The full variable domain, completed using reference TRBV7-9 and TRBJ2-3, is DTGVSQNPRHKITKRGQNVTFRCDPISEHNRLYWYRQTLGQGPEFLTYFQNEAQLEKSRLLSDRFSAERPKGSFSTLEIQRTEQGDSAMYLCASSPPMSTDTQYFGPGTRLTVL.

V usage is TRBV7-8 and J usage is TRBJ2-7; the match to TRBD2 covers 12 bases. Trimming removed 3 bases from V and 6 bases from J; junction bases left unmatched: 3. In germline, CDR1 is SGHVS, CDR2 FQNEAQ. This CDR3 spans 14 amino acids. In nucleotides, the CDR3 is TGTGCCAGCAGCTTCCAGACTAGCGGGAGCGAGCAGTACTTC. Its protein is CASSFQTSGSEQYF.

The CDR3 is CASSLSDGFTEAFF. The CDR3 nucleotides are TGTGCCAGCAGTTTATCCGACGGTTTCACTGAAGCTTTCTTT. V is TRBV28 and J is TRBJ1-1, with D hard to call. Trimming pared 1 base from V and 4 bases from J, leaving 10 bases between. The CDR3 is 14 amino acids. Germline-derived CDR1 and CDR2 are MDHEN and SYDVKM.